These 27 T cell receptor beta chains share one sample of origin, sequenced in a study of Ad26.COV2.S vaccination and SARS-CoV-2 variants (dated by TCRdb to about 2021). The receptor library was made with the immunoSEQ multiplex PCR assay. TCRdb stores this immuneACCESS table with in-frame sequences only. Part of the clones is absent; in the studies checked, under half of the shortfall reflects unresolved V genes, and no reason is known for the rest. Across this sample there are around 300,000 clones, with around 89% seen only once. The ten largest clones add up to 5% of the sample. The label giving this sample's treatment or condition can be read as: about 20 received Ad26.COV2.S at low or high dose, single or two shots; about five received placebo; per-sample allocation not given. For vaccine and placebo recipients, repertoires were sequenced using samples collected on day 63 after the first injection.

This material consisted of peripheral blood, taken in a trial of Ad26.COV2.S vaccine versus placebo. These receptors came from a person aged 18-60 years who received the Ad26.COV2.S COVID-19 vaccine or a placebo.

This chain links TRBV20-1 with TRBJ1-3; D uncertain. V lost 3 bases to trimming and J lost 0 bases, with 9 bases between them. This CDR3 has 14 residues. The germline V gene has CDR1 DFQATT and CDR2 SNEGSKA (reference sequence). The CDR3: CSASVPGSGNTIYF. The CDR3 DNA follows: TGCAGTGCTAGTGTCCCGGGCTCTGGAAACACCATATATTTT.

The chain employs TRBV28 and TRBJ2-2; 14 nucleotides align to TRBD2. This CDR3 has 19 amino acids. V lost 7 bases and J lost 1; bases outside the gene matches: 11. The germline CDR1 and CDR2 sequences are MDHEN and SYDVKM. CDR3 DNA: TGTGCCAGCACCACCCCGGGACTAGCGGGAGCGATGAACACCGGGGAGCTGTTTTTT. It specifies CASTTPGLAGAMNTGELFF.

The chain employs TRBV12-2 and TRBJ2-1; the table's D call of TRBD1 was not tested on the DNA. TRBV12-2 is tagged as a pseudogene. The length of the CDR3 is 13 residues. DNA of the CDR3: TGTGCAAGGGAAGTCAGGGCTACCAATGAGCAGTTCTTC. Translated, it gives CAREVRATNEQFF.

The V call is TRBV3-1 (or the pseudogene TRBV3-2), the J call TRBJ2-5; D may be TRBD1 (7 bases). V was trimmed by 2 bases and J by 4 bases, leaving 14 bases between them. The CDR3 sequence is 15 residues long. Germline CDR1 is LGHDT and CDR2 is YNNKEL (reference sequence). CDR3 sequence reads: CASSQRNRGGETQYF. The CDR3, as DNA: TGTGCCAGCAGCCAAAGGAACAGGGGAGGAGAGACCCAGTACTTC.

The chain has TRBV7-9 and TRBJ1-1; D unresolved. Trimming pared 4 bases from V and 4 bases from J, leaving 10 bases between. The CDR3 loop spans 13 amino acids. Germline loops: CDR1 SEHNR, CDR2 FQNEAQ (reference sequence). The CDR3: CASSSSGGTEAFF. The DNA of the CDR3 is TGTGCCAGCAGCTCCTCAGGAGGCACTGAAGCTTTCTTT. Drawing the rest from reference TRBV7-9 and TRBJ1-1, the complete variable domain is DTGVSQNPRHKITKRGQNVTFRCDPISEHNRLYWYRQTLGQGPEFLTYFQNEAQLEKSRLLSDRFSAERPKGSFSTLEIQRTEQGDSAMYLCASSSSGGTEAFFGQGTRLTVV.

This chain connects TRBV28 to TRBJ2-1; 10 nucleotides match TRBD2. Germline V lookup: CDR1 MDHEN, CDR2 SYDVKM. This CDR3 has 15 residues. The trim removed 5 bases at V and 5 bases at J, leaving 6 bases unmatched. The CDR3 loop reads CASSQAGGPHNEQFF. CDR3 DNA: TGTGCCAGCAGTCAAGCGGGAGGGCCCCACAATGAGCAGTTCTTC.

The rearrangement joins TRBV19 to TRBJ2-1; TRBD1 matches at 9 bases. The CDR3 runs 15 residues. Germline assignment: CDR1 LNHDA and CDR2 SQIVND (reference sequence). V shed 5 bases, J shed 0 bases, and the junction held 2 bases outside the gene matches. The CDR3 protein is CASSAGQGSYNEQFF. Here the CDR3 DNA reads TGTGCCAGTAGTGCGGGACAGGGCTCCTACAATGAGCAGTTCTTC.

Here the CDR3 DNA reads TGCAGCGTTGTGGGGACAGAAGCTAACTATGGCTACACCTTC. Residues: CSVVGTEANYGYTF. V is TRBV29-1 and J is TRBJ1-2, with 7 bases aligning to TRBD1. The junction had 5 bases not matched to a gene; V was cut back by 4 bases and J by 0 bases. This CDR3 has 14 residues. Per the germline V gene, CDR1 is SQVTM and CDR2 is ANQGSEA.

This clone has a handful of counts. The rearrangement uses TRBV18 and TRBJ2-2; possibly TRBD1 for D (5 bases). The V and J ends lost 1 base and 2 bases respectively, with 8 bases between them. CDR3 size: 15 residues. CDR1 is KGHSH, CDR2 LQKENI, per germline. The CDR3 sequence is CASSPQGVNTGELFF. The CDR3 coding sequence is TGTGCCAGCTCACCACAAGGGGTAAACACCGGGGAGCTGTTTTTT.

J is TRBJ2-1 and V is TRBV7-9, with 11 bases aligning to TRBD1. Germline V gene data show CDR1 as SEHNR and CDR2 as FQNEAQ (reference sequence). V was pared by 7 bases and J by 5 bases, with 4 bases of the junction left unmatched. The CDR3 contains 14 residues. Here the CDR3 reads CASNGQGANNEQFF. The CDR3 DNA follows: TGTGCCAGCAACGGACAGGGGGCAAACAATGAGCAGTTCTTC.

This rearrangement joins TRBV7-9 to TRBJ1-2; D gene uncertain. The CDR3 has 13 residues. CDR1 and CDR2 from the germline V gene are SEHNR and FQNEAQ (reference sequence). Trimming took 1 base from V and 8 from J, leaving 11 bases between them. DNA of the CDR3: TGTGCCAGCAGCTTAGACTCGATTGTGGGCTACACCTTC. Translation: CASSLDSIVGYTF.

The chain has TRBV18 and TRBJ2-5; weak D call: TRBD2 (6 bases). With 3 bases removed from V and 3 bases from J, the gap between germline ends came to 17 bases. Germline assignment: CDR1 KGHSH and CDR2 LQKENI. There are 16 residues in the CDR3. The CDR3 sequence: CASSPSVGGTKETQYF. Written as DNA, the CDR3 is TGTGCCAGCTCACCTTCCGTCGGGGGTACAAAAGAGACCCAGTACTTC.

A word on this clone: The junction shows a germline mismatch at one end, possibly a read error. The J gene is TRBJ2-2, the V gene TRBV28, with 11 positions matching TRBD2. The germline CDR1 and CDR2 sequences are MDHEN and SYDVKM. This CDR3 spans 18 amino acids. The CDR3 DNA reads TGTGCCAGCAATTTAACTCCTTCGGGGACTAGCGGCACCGGGGAGCTGTTTTTT. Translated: CASNLTPSGTSGTGELFF.

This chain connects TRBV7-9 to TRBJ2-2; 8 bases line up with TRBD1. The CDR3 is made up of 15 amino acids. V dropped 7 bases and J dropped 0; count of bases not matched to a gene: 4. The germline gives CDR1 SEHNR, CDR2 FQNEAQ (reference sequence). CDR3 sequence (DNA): TGTGCCAGCATCCAGGGGGCAGCGAACACCGGGGAGCTGTTTTTT. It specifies CASIQGAANTGELFF.

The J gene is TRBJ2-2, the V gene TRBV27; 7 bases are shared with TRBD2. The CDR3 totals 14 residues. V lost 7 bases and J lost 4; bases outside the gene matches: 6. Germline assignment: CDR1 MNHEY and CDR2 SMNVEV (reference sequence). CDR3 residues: CASMGGGRTGELFF. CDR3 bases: TGTGCCAGCATGGGGGGGGGACGCACCGGGGAGCTGTTTTTT.

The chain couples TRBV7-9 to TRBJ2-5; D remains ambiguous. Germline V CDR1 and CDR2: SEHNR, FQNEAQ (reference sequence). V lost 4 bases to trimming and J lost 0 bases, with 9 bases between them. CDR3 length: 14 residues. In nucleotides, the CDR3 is TGTGCCAGCAGCTCTACAAGTTACCAAGAGACCCAGTACTTC. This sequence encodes CASSSTSYQETQYF.

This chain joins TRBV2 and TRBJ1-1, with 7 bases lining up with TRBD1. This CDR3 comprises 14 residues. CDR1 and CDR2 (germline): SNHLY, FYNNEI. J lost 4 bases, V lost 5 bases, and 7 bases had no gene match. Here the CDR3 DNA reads TGTGCCAGCAGTAGGCAGGGGGAGGGCACTGAAGCTTTCTTT. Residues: CASSRQGEGTEAFF. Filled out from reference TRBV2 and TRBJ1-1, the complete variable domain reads EPEVTQTPSHQVTQMGQEVILRCVPISNHLYFYWYRQILGQKVEFLVSFYNNEISEKSEIFDDQFSVERPDGSNFTLKIRSTKLEDSAMYFCASSRQGEGTEAFFGQGTRLTVV.

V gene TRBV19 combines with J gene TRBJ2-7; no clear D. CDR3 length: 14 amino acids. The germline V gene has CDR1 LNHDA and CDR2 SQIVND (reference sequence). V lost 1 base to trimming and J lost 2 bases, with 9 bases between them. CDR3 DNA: TGTGCCAGTAGTATAGGGTGGGGTACCTACGAGCAGTACTTC. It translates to CASSIGWGTYEQYF.

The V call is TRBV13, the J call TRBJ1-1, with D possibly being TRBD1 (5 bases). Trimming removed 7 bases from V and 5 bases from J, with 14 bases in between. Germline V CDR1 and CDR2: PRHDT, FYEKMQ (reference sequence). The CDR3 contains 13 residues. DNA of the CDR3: TGTGCCAGCACTTTACGGGGGGGAACTGAAGCTTTCTTT. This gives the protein CASTLRGGTEAFF.

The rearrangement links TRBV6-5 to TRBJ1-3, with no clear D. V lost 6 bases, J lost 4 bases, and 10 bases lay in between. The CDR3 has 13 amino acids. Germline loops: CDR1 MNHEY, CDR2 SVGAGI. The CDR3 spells CASRDLAGNTIYF. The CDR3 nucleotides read TGTGCCAGCAGAGACCTGGCGGGAAACACCATATATTTT.

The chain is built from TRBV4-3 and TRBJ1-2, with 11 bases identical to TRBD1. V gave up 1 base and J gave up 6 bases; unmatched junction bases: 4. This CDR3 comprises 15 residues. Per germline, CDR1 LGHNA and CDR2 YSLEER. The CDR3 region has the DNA TGCGCCAGCAGCCAAGGCCGGACAGGGGGCCATGGCTACACCTTC. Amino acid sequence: CASSQGRTGGHGYTF.

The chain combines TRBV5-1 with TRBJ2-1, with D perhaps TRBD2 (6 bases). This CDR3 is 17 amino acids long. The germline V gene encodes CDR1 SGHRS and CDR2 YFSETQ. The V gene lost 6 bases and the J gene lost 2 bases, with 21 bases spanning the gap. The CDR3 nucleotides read TGCGCCAGCACGGAGGGCTCCATAGGGGCCACCTACAATGAGCAGTTCTTC. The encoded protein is CASTEGSIGATYNEQFF.

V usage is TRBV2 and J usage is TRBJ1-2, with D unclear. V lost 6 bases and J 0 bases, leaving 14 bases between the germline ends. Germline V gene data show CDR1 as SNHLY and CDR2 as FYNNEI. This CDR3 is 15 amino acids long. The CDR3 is CASSQAMGANYGYTF. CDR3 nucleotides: TGTGCCAGCAGCCAAGCAATGGGAGCTAACTATGGCTACACCTTC. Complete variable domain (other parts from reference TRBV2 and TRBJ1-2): EPEVTQTPSHQVTQMGQEVILRCVPISNHLYFYWYRQILGQKVEFLVSFYNNEISEKSEIFDDQFSVERPDGSNFTLKIRSTKLEDSAMYFCASSQAMGANYGYTFGSGTRLTVV.

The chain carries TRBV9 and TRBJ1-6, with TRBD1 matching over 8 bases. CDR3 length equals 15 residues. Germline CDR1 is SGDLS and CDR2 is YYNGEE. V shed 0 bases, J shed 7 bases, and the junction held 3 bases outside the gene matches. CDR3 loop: CASSVGDRTNSPLHF. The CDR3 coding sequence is TGTGCCAGCAGCGTAGGGGACAGGACGAATTCACCCCTCCACTTT.

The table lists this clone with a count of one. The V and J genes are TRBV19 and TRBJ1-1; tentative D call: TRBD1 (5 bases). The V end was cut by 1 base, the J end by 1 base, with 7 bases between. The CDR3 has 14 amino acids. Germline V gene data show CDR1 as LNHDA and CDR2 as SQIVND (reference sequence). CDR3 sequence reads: CASSIVGGNTEAFF. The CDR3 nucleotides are TGTGCCAGTAGTATAGTCGGGGGGAACACTGAAGCTTTCTTT.

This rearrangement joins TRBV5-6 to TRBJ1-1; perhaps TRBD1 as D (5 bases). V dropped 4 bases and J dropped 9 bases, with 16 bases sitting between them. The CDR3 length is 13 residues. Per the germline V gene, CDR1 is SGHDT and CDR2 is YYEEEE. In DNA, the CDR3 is TGTGCCAGCAGCCCCAGCTTTGACAGACAAGCTTTCTTT. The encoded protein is CASSPSFDRQAFF.

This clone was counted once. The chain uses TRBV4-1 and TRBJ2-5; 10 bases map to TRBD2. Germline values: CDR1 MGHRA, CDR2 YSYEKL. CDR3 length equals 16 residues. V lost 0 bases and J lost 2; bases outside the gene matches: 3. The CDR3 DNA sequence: TGCGCCAGCAGCCAAGATGGTAGCGGGGGGCAAGAGACCCAGTACTTC. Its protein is CASSQDGSGGQETQYF.